This TCR beta chain originates from a study of vaccination effects on CD4 cells after COVID-19. Concerning this clone itself: Its target is not known.

The ViraFEST assay expanded antigen-specific CD4+ T cells with viral peptide pools before sequencing. Upon completion of 10 to 11 days in culture, CD4+ T cells were isolated. Having tested negative for nucleocapsid antibodies, the vaccine recipients showed no prior SARS-CoV-2 infection. A half-volume exchange with IL-2 medium occurred on days 3 and 7. Germline V gene lookup returns CDR1 SGHTA and CDR2 FQGNSA. The CDR3 totals 16 residues. V was pared by 5 bases and J by 2 bases, with 2 bases of the junction left unmatched. TCRdb's copy holds only in-frame clones and misses some; the assay was immunoSEQ multiplex PCR. The repertoire includes about 45,000 clones, around 80% of them detected once, and approximately 11% sits in the top ten.

The chain recombines TRBV7-2 with TRBJ2-3; 15 bases align to TRBD2. Material: CD4+ T cells from PBMCs cultured with SARS-CoV-2 spike peptides, obtained before COVID-19 vaccination. This TCR came from a human donor who received a COVID-19 vaccine. The DNA of the CDR3 is TGTGCCAGCAGCGGACTAGCGGGGGGGAACACAGATACGCAGTATTTT. It codes for CASSGLAGGNTDTQYF.